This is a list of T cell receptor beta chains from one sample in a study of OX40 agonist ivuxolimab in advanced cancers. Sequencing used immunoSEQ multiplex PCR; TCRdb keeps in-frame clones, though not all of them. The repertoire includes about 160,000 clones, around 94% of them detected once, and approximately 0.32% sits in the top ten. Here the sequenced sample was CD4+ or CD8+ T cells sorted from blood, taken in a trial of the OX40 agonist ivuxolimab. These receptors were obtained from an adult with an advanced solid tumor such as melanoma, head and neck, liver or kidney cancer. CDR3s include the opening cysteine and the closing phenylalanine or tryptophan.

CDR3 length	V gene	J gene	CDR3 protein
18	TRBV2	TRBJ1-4	CASSEFVQGGGKREKLFF
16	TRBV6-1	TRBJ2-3	CASSVRDSISTDTQYF
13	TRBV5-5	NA	CASSTSRNYEQYF
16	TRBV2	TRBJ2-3	CASSELGGVKTDTQYF
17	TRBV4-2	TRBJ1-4	CASSQVLSESTNEKLFF
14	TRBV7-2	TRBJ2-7	CASSLLRQAYEQYF
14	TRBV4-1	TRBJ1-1	CASSQEPPGTGAFF
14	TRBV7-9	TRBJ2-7	CASNGDSFPYEQYF
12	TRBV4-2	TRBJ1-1	CASSQGYTEAFF
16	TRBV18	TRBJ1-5	CASSLRQGEGNQPQHF
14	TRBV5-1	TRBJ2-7	CASSTEVANYEQYF
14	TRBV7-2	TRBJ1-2	CASSPRFDNYGYTF
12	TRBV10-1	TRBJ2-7	CASSDPGYEQYF
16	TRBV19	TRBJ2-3	CASRPRGGSRVDTQYF
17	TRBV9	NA	CASSTGLAGATSYEQYF
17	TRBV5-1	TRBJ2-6	CASSLGVSVPGANVLTF
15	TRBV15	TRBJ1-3	CATSRDPGAGNTIYF
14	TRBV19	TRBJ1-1	CASRSIASNTEAFF
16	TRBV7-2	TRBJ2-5	CASSLAHNASQETQYF
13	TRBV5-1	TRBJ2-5	CASSSDSVGAQYF
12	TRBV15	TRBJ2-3	CATSRDTDTQYF
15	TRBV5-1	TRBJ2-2	CASSLGGTRAGELFF
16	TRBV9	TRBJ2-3	CASSVGGGKGTDTQYF
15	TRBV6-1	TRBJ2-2	CASSVSGTSTGELFF
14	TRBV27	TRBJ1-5	CASSLHVLDRTQHF